A selection of T cell receptor beta chains follows, all from one sample in a study of OX40 agonist ivuxolimab in advanced cancers. Sequencing used immunoSEQ multiplex PCR; TCRdb keeps in-frame clones, though not all of them. This sample has 75,000 to 100,000 clones, with about 90% found just once. Sequencing was performed on CD4+ or CD8+ T cells sorted from blood, taken in a trial of the OX40 agonist ivuxolimab. Source of these receptors: an adult with an advanced solid tumor such as melanoma, head and neck, liver or kidney cancer. The CDR3 runs from the conserved cysteine through the conserved F or W. A D gene is named only where the DNA matches it firmly. Clone size is not always given. Where it is, it says once, few, many or a class for expanded clones.

TRBV5-1	13	TRBJ2-1	TRBD2	-	TGCGCCAGCAGCTTGGAGACTAGCGGGAAAGAGTTCTTC	CASSLETSGKEFF
TRBV30	14	TRBJ1-6	TRBD1	few	TGTGCCTCCCAGGGACAGAGCTATAATTCACCCCTCCACTTT	CASQGQSYNSPLHF
TRBV5-1	12	TRBJ1-2	-	-	TGCGCCAGCAGCTTGGGACAGGTTGGCTACACCTTC	CASSLGQVGYTF
TRBV7-9	15	TRBJ2-1	TRBD2	once	TGTGCCAGCAGCTGGGGACTAGCCTTCAACAATGAGCAGTTCTTC	CASSWGLAFNNEQFF
TRBV10-3	12	TRBJ2-1	-	-	TGTGCCATCAGGGGCAGGGTGAATGAGCAGTTCTTC	CAIRGRVNEQFF
TRBV19	14	TRBJ1-5	-	once	TGTGCCAGTAGTATAACGGGAGGAAATCAGCCCCAGCATTTT	CASSITGGNQPQHF
TRBV18	15	TRBJ1-4	-	-	TGTGCCAGCTCACCACCTGTCAGTCTGGGGGAAAAACTGTTTTTT	CASSPPVSLGEKLFF
TRBV7-9	15	TRBJ1-2	-	-	TGTGCCAGCAGCCCCCTTTGGGGGGACGACAATGGCTACACCTTC	CASSPLWGDDNGYTF
TRBV19	16	TRBJ1-3	-	-	TGTGCCAGTAGTATAGATCTGGGCCTCCGGGGGAACACCATATATTTT	CASSIDLGLRGNTIYF
TRBV29-1	17	TRBJ1-1	-	-	TGCAGCGTTGCCCCTTCCCTCCCCCTACACCGTAAACCTGAAGCTTTCTTT	CSVAPSLPLHRKPEAFF
TRBV30	13	TRBJ1-1	-	few	TGTGCCTGGAGTGTAGGGTTTACAGGGGAAGCTTTCTTT	CAWSVGFTGEAFF
TRBV29-1	11	TRBJ2-5	-	-	TGCAGCGTTGAGAAAGGGGAGACCCAGTACTTC	CSVEKGETQYF
TRBV14	15	TRBJ1-3	-	-	TGTGCCAGCAGTCCAGGGAGTTCCGCAGGAAACACCATATATTTT	CASSPGSSAGNTIYF
TRBV5-8	16	TRBJ1-1	TRBD1	-	TGTGCCAGCAGCCTTGGTCCCGGGACAGGGGGGACTGAAGCTTTCTTT	CASSLGPGTGGTEAFF
TRBV5-1	15	TRBJ2-1	TRBD2	-	TGCGCCAGCAGCACGGGACTAAATCGGCACAATGAGCAGTTCTTC	CASSTGLNRHNEQFF
TRBV19	16	TRBJ2-2	TRBD2	-	TGTGCCAGTAGTATAGGCGGGAGGGCCTACACCGGGGAGCTGTTTTTT	CASSIGGRAYTGELFF
TRBV11-2	15	TRBJ2-7	TRBD2	once	TGTGCCAGCAGCCTCTCAGCGGGAATGGTCTACGAGCAGTACTTC	CASSLSAGMVYEQYF
TRBV5-1	13	TRBJ1-1	-	once	TGCGCCAGCAGCTCGCAGGGGAACACTGAAGCTTTCTTT	CASSSQGNTEAFF
TRBV11-2	14	TRBJ1-1	-	-	TGTGCCAGCAGTCGCTTAGGCCGGAACACTGAAGCTTTCTTT	CASSRLGRNTEAFF
TRBV7-6	14	TRBJ1-5	TRBD1	-	TGTGCCAGCAGCTTAGGACAGGGCACGTCGCCCCAGCATTTT	CASSLGQGTSPQHF
TRBV19	14	TRBJ2-7	-	-	TGTGCCAGTAGAGATACGGGACAACCCTACGAGCAGTACTTC	CASRDTGQPYEQYF
TRBV7-9	12	TRBJ1-2	-	-	TGTGCCAGCAGCCCGGGACAAAACTCCCACACCTTC	CASSPGQNSHTF
TRBV5-6	16	TRBJ1-5	TRBD1	-	TGTGCCAGCAGCTCCGGACCCGGGACAGGGAATCAGCCCCAGCATTTT	CASSSGPGTGNQPQHF